Following are 32 T cell receptor beta chains from one sample sequenced in a study of blood T cell repertoires in COVID-19. The table came from immunoSEQ multiplex PCR; TCRdb's copy has only in-frame clones and leaves some out. This sample has tens of thousands of clones; approximately 90% occur once, and the top ten carry under 20%. The sequencing input was peripheral blood. These receptors were obtained from a man between 65 and 85 years old with active COVID-19.

The chain combines TRBV24-1 with TRBJ2-5, with 11 bases lining up with TRBD2. The CDR3 consists of 15 residues. The germline V gene encodes CDR1 KGHDR and CDR2 SFDVKD. V dropped 4 bases and J dropped 7; count of bases not matched to a gene: 7. The CDR3 spells CATSDSGLAGGTQYF. DNA for the CDR3: TGTGCCACCAGTGACTCCGGACTAGCGGGTGGGACCCAGTACTTC.

The rearrangement uses TRBV11-3 and TRBJ2-7; D uncertain. Germline values: CDR1 SGHNT, CDR2 YENEEA. The CDR3 loop spans 12 amino acids. V was clipped by 1 base and J by 6 bases, with 7 bases between them. This CDR3 is CASSLGQSEQYF. For the CDR3, the DNA is TGTGCCAGCAGCTTAGGGCAAAGCGAGCAGTACTTC.

The chain has TRBV2 and TRBJ1-1; D remains ambiguous. The CDR3 has 13 amino acids. The germline gives CDR1 SNHLY, CDR2 FYNNEI. Trimming removed 1 base at V and 4 bases at J, with 7 bases between. CDR3 nucleotides: TGTGCCAGCAGTGAAGGGCCGGGCACTGAAGCTTTCTTT. Amino acids: CASSEGPGTEAFF.

The chain has TRBV6-1 and TRBJ1-2, with 9 bases identical to TRBD1. The CDR3 contains 16 residues. The germline CDR1 and CDR2 sequences are MNHNS and SASEGT. The J segment lost 6 bases and the V segment lost 4 bases, leaving 12 bases of the junction unmatched. CDR3 DNA sequence: TGTGCCAGCAGTGCCCGGTCCGGACAGGGGTTGGATGGCTACACCTTC. Its protein product is CASSARSGQGLDGYTF.

V is TRBV5-1 and J is TRBJ2-7; 7 nucleotides line up with TRBD1. This CDR3 spans 14 amino acids. Germline loops: CDR1 SGHRS, CDR2 YFSETQ. Trimming cost V 2 bases and J 4 bases; bases outside gene matches: 6. The CDR3 loop is CASSFGDRLYEQYF. DNA of the CDR3: TGCGCCAGCAGCTTTGGGGACAGACTATACGAGCAGTACTTC.

The chain links TRBV19 to TRBJ1-5, with no clear D. Germline loops: CDR1 LNHDA, CDR2 SQIVND (reference sequence). There are 16 residues in the CDR3. The V end lost 2 bases, the J end lost 6 bases, and 17 bases lay between the germline ends. CDR3 bases: TGTGCCAGTAGTATAACCGGCGCGCCAGCGGGTCAGCCCCAGCATTTT. It is translated as CASSITGAPAGQPQHF.

The chain combines TRBV24-1 with TRBJ2-1; D might be TRBD1 (5 bases). V was clipped by 4 bases and J by 7 bases, with 10 bases between them. Per the germline V gene, CDR1 is KGHDR and CDR2 is SFDVKD. The CDR3 is 13 residues long. CDR3 in amino acids: CATSERQTNEQFF. The CDR3 bases are TGTGCCACCAGTGAACGACAGACTAATGAGCAGTTCTTC.

This rearrangement joins TRBV5-3 to TRBJ2-3, with 8 bases aligning to TRBD2. TRBV5-3 belongs to the ORF category, with a function that is uncertain. Trimming at V came to 4 bases and at J to 2 bases, leaving 6 bases not matched to a gene. The CDR3 has 15 residues. The DNA for the CDR3 is TGTGCCAGAAGCCAAATAGCGGGGCCCACAGATACGCAGTATTTT. It encodes CARSQIAGPTDTQYF.

The V call is TRBV29-1, the J call TRBJ1-1; D uncertain. Germline CDR1 and CDR2: SQVTM and ANQGSEA. This CDR3 spans 12 amino acids. The CDR3 region has the DNA TGCACCGTATCGGGTGGGAACACTGAAGCTTTCTTT. Protein product: CTVSGGNTEAFF.

J is TRBJ2-5 and V is TRBV5-1; D perhaps matches TRBD2 (7 bases). CDR3 length: 16 residues. Trimming removed 0 bases at V and 5 bases at J, with 17 bases between. Germline lookup yields CDR1 SGHRS and CDR2 YFSETQ. CDR3 coding DNA: TGCGCCAGCAGCTTGGAGCCGCGGGGGCCGGCGGAGACCCAGTACTTC. Protein sequence: CASSLEPRGPAETQYF.

The V and J genes are TRBV23-1 and TRBJ2-7; 9 bases align to TRBD1. TRBV23-1 is an open reading frame whose function is uncertain. The CDR3 runs to 17 residues. V trimming: 1 base; J trimming: 3 bases; junction bases outside the gene matches: 10. The CDR3, as DNA: TGCGCCAGCAGTCAATATCGTATCCCGGACAGGGGCTACGAGCAGTACTTC. Translating gives CASSQYRIPDRGYEQYF.

The rearrangement links TRBV7-9 to TRBJ2-7; no reliable D call. Trimming pared 2 bases from V and 6 bases from J, leaving 8 bases between. CDR1 SEHNR and CDR2 FQNEAQ come from the germline V gene (reference sequence). The CDR3 spans 12 residues. The CDR3 region has the DNA TGTGCCAGCAGCTTACCTCGCGGCGAGCAGTACTTC. Residues: CASSLPRGEQYF.

The J gene is TRBJ2-5, the V gene TRBV11-2; TRBD2 matches at 9 bases. CDR1 SGHAT and CDR2 FQNNGV come from the germline V gene. The CDR3 length is 15 residues. The J segment lost 2 bases and the V segment lost 6 bases, leaving 7 bases of the junction unmatched. The DNA for the CDR3 is TGTGCCAGCAGGCCTTTTCTAGCGGGGCAAGAGACCCAGTACTTC. Its protein product is CASRPFLAGQETQYF.

The CDR3 DNA follows: TGTGCCAGCAGCTCCCGAAGCGGAAGCGTCTACGAGCAGTACTTC. This sequence encodes CASSSRSGSVYEQYF. The chain employs TRBV7-2 and TRBJ2-7; TRBD2 might be the D (5 bases). Trimming removed 4 bases at V and 3 bases at J, with 16 bases between. This CDR3 is 15 amino acids long. Looked up from germline, CDR1 is SGHTA and CDR2 is FQGNSA.

The J gene is TRBJ2-1, the V gene TRBV5-1; 12 nucleotides align to TRBD2. Germline V gene sequence: CDR1 SGHRS, CDR2 YFSETQ. The CDR3 extends over 15 amino acids. J was trimmed by 4 bases and V by 1 base; bases with no gene match: 0. The CDR3 sequence is CASSLTSGGYNEQFF. DNA of the CDR3: TGCGCCAGCAGCTTGACTAGCGGGGGGTACAATGAGCAGTTCTTC.

V and J are TRBV5-1 and TRBJ1-1; D uncertain. The CDR3 runs to 14 residues. Germline V gene sequence: CDR1 SGHRS, CDR2 YFSETQ. V dropped 7 bases and J dropped 1 base, with 14 bases sitting between them. CDR3 sequence (DNA): TGCGCCAGCCACGACTTAGCTTCGAACACTGAAGCTTTCTTT. It encodes CASHDLASNTEAFF.

The CDR3 loop reads CASSEAWQVNGELFF. The DNA of the CDR3 is TGTGCCAGCAGTGAAGCTTGGCAGGTCAATGGGGAGCTGTTTTTT. The chain has TRBV2 and TRBJ2-2; no firm D call. Germline V CDR1 and CDR2: SNHLY, FYNNEI. This CDR3 has 15 residues. Between the trimmed V and J ends, which lost 0 bases and 8 bases, there was a span of 13 bases.

The chain has TRBV6-5 and TRBJ2-7, with a possible D match to TRBD1 (6 bases). The CDR3 consists of 15 residues. The germline V gene encodes CDR1 MNHEY and CDR2 SVGAGI. V dropped 7 bases and J dropped 1 base, with 17 bases sitting between them. The DNA of the CDR3 is TGTGCCAGCAATCCCAGCATGGGGGCGTCCTACGAGCAGTACTTC. This gives the protein CASNPSMGASYEQYF.

In regard to this clone: The junction shows a germline mismatch at one end, possibly a read error. V usage is TRBV6-1 and J usage is TRBJ2-2; D might be TRBD1 (6 bases). This CDR3 comprises 14 residues. Germline V gene sequence: CDR1 MNHNS, CDR2 SASEGT. The CDR3 DNA reads as TGTGCCAGCAATGAACAGGGAAATACCGGGGAGCTGTTTTTT. The encoded protein is CASNEQGNTGELFF.

The rearrangement joins TRBV27 to TRBJ2-1; 9 bases line up with TRBD2. This CDR3 spans 14 amino acids. Losses at the gene ends were 3 bases for V and 7 bases for J; bases not matched to a gene: 4. CDR1 MNHEY and CDR2 SMNVEV come from the germline V gene (reference sequence). The CDR3 protein is CASSFSGSGNEQFF. The CDR3 bases are TGTGCCAGCAGTTTTAGCGGGAGCGGGAATGAGCAGTTCTTC.

The table lists this clone with a count of one. The V gene is TRBV14, the J gene TRBJ1-2; maybe TRBD1 (5 bases). The length of the CDR3 is 13 residues. V was shortened by 8 bases and J by 8 bases, with 18 bases between the two germline ends. Looked up from germline, CDR1 is SGHDN and CDR2 is FVKESK. The CDR3 region is CASSGVIGSGYTF. The DNA of the CDR3 is TGTGCCAGCTCGGGGGTGATCGGATCCGGCTACACCTTC.

The chain has TRBV12-3 or TRBV12-4 and TRBJ1-1; no reliable D call. The V and J ends lost 5 bases and 4 bases respectively, with 11 bases between them. This CDR3 has 13 amino acids. This CDR3 reads CASSPAFGTEAFF. CDR3 bases: TGTGCCAGCAGTCCCGCGTTCGGCACTGAAGCTTTCTTT.

The genes are TRBV3-1 (or the pseudogene TRBV3-2) and TRBJ2-7; D is undetermined. CDR3 size: 13 residues. Trimming took off 2 bases at V and 5 bases at J, with 10 bases between the two ends. Germline CDR1 is LGHDT and CDR2 is YNNKEL (reference sequence). The CDR3 coding sequence is TGTGCCAGCAGCCAACTTCGGTTCAACGAGCAGTACTTC. This sequence encodes CASSQLRFNEQYF.

This clone was counted a few times. The chain is built from TRBV20-1 and TRBJ2-2, with D hard to call. This CDR3 contains 15 residues. The germline V gene has CDR1 DFQATT and CDR2 SNEGSKA (reference sequence). Trimming took 3 bases from V and 0 from J, leaving 11 bases between them. The CDR3 DNA reads TGCAGTGCTAGTTTGGCAGGTTCGAACACCGGGGAGCTGTTTTTT. As protein: CSASLAGSNTGELFF.

Regarding this clone: The junction differs from germline at one of its ends, possibly a read error. V is TRBV12-3 or TRBV12-4 and J is TRBJ2-2; possible D gene TRBD2, 7 bases. CDR3 length: 13 residues. CDR3 sequence: CASSLGREGGLFF. The CDR3 coding sequence is TGTGCCAGCAGTTTAGGAAGGGAGGGGGGGCTGTTTTTT.

In its sample, this clone was seen once. The chain joins TRBV5-4 to TRBJ2-1, with 7 nucleotides matching TRBD2. CDR3 length: 14 amino acids. Germline values: CDR1 SGHNT, CDR2 YYREEE (reference sequence). Trimming removed 9 bases from V and 6 bases from J; junction bases left unmatched: 12. The CDR3: CAIERGLIGNEQFF. The CDR3 region has the DNA TGTGCCATCGAGCGGGGTCTAATTGGCAATGAGCAGTTCTTC.

The V call is TRBV18, the J call TRBJ2-1, with TRBD2 matching over 8 bases. The CDR3 is 16 amino acids. The V and J ends lost 0 bases and 2 bases, in that order; junction bases with no gene match: 3. CDR1 and CDR2 from the germline V gene are KGHSH and LQKENI. CDR3 amino acids: CASSPPAGLAYNEQFF. The CDR3 DNA reads as TGTGCCAGCTCACCACCGGCGGGACTAGCCTACAATGAGCAGTTCTTC. The variable domain in full, completed from reference TRBV18 and TRBJ2-1, reads NAGVMQNPRHLVRRRGQEARLRCSPMKGHSHVYWYRQLPEEGLKFMVYLQKENIIDESGMPKERFSAEFPKEGPSILRIQQVVRGDSAAYFCASSPPAGLAYNEQFFGPGTRLTVL.

The chain is built from TRBV5-1 and TRBJ1-1, with TRBD1 matching over 8 bases. This CDR3 is 15 amino acids long. The junction had 11 bases not matched to a gene; V was cut back by 6 bases and J by 4 bases. Germline lookup yields CDR1 SGHRS and CDR2 YFSETQ. Here the CDR3 DNA reads TGCGCCAGCAACCTTTTATCGACAGGGGCCACTGAAGCTTTCTTT. Its translation is CASNLLSTGATEAFF.

The rearrangement joins TRBV14 to TRBJ2-4; tentatively, D is TRBD2 (5 bases). V was clipped by 0 bases and J by 0 bases, with 15 bases between them. This CDR3 is built from 18 residues. Germline lookup yields CDR1 SGHDN and CDR2 FVKESK. The CDR3 DNA reads TGTGCCAGCAGCCAAGATCGACTAAACGTCCTAGCCAAAAACATTCAGTACTTC. This sequence encodes CASSQDRLNVLAKNIQYF. The variable domain in full, with the rest retrieved from reference TRBV14 and TRBJ2-4, is EAGVTQFPSHSVIEKGQTVTLRCDPISGHDNLYWYRRVMGKEIKFLLHFVKESKQDESGMPNNRFLAERTGGTYSTLKVQPAELEDSGVYFCASSQDRLNVLAKNIQYFGAGTRLSVL.

The V call is TRBV3-1 (or the pseudogene TRBV3-2), the J call TRBJ1-5, with 7 bases identical to TRBD1. CDR1 and CDR2 from the germline V gene are LGHDT and YNNKEL (reference sequence). Unmatched junction bases numbered 1, after V lost 2 bases and J lost 3 bases. The CDR3 extends over 14 amino acids. The CDR3 sequence: CASSQTGANQPQHF. The CDR3 DNA is TGTGCCAGCAGCCAAACAGGGGCCAATCAGCCCCAGCATTTT.

The V call is TRBV12-3 or TRBV12-4, the J call TRBJ1-1, with D possibly being TRBD1 (6 bases). The CDR3 has 13 amino acids. V shed 3 bases and J shed 3 bases, with 8 bases lying between them. CDR3: CASSLNRDTEAFF. The CDR3 DNA sequence: TGTGCCAGCAGTTTGAACAGGGACACTGAAGCTTTCTTT.

This clone appeared a single time. The CDR3 nucleotides read TGTGCCAGCAGCACTTCGACAGGGACTGTTCGGCGAGATGAGCAGTTCTTC. Residues: CASSTSTGTVRRDEQFF. This sequence joins TRBV11-3 and TRBJ2-1; possibly TRBD1 for D (7 bases). CDR1 and CDR2 from the germline V gene are SGHNT and YENEEA. The CDR3 covers 17 residues. Deletions cut 5 bases from V and 8 bases from J, with 25 bases between.